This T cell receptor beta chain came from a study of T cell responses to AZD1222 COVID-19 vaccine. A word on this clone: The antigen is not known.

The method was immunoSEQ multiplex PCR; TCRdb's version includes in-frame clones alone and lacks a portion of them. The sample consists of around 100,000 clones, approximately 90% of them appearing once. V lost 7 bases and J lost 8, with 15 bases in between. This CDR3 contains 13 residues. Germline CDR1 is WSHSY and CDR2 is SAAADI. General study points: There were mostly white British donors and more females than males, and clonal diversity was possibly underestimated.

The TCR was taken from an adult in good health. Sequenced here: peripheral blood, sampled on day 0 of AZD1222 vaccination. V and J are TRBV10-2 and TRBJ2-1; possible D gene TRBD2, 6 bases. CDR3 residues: CASKTSQGDEQFF. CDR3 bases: TGCGCCAGCAAGACTAGTCAAGGCGATGAGCAGTTCTTC.